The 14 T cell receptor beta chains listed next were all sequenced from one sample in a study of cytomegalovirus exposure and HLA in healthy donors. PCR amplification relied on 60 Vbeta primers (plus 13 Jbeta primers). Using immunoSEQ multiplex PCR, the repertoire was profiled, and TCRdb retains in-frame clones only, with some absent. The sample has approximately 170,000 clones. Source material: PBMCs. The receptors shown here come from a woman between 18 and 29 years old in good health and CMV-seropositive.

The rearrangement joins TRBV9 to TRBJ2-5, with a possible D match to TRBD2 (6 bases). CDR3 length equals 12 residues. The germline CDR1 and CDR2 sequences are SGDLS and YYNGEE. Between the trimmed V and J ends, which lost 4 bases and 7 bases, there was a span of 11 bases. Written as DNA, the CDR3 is TGTGCCAGCAGCCCTCCCGGGGGGACCCAGTACTTC. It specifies CASSPPGGTQYF.

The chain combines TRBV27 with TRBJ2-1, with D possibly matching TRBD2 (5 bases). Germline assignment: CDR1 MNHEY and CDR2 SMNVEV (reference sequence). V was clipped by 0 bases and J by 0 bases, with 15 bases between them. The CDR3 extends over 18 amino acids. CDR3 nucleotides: TGTGCCAGCAGTTTATCGCTCCAGCGGAGGAGCTCCTACAATGAGCAGTTCTTC. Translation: CASSLSLQRRSSYNEQFF.

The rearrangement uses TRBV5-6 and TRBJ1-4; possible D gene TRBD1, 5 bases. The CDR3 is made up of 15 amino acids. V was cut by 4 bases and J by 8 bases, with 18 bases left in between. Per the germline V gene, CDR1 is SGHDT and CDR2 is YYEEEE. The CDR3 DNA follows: TGTGCCAGCAGCCCTCAAATTGGACATATAGAAAAACTGTTTTTT. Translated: CASSPQIGHIEKLFF.

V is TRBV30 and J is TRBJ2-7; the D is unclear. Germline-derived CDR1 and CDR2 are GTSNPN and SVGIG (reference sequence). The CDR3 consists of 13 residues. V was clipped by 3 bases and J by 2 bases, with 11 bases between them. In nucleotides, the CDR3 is TGTGCCTGGAGGAGGCAAGCAGCCTACGAGCAGTACTTC. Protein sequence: CAWRRQAAYEQYF.

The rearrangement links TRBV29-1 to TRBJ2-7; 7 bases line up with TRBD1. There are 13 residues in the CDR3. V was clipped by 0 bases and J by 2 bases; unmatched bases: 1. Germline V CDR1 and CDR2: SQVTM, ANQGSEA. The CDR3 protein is CSVEDDRAYEQYF. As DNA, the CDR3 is TGCAGCGTTGAAGATGACAGGGCCTACGAGCAGTACTTC.

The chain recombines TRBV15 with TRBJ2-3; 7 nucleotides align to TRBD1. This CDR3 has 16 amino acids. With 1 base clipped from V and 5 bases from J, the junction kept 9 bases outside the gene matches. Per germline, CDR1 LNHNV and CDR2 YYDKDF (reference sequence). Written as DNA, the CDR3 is TGTGCCACCAGCAGAGGACCAGGGGGTTACGAAGATACGCAGTATTTT. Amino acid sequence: CATSRGPGGYEDTQYF.

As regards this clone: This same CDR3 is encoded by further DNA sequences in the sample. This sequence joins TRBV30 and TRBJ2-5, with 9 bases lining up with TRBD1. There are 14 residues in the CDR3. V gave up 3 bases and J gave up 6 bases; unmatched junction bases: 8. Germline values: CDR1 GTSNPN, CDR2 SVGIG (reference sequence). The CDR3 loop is CAWRPGQGGKTQYF. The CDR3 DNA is TGTGCCTGGAGGCCGGGACAGGGTGGGAAGACCCAGTACTTC.

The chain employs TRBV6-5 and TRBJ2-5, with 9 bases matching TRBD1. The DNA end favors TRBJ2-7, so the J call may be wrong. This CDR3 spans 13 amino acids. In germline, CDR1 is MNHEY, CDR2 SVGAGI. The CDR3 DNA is TGTGCCAGCAGATCTACAGGGGGCGGCGAGCAGTACTTC. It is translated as CASRSTGGGEQYF.

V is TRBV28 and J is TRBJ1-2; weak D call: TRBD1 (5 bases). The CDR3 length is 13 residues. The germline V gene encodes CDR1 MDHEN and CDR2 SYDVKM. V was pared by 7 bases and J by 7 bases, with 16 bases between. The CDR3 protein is CASTKGQGGGYTF. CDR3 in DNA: TGTGCCAGCACCAAAGGGCAGGGTGGTGGCTACACCTTC.

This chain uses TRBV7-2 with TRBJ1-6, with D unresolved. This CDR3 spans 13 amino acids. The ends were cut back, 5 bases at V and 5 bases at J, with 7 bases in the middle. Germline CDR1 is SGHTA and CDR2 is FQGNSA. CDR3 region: CASSLVHNSPLHF. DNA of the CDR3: TGTGCCAGCAGCCTCGTCCATAATTCACCCCTCCACTTT.

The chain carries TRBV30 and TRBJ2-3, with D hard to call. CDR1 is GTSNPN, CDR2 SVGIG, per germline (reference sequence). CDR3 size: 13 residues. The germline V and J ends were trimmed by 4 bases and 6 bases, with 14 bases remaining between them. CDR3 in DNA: TGTGCCTGGAAACCGCCGGGTGGTGATACGCAGTATTTT. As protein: CAWKPPGGDTQYF.

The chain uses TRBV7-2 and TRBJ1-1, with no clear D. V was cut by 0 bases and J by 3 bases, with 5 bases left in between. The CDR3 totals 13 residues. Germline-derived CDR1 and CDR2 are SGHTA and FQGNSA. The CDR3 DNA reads TGTGCCAGCAGCTTAGCAGGAGACACTGAAGCTTTCTTT. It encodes CASSLAGDTEAFF. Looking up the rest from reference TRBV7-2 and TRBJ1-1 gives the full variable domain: GAGVSQSPSNKVTEKGKDVELRCDPISGHTALYWYRQSLGQGLEFLIYFQGNSAPDKSGLPSDRFSAERTGGSVSTLTIQRTQQEDSAVYLCASSLAGDTEAFFGQGTRLTVV.

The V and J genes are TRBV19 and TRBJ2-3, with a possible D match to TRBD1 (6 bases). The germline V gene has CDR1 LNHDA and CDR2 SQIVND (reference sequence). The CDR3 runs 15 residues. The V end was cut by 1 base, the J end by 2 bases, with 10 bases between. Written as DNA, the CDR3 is TGTGCCAGTAGTATAGGAACAGGGCCCACAGATACGCAGTATTTT. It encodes CASSIGTGPTDTQYF.

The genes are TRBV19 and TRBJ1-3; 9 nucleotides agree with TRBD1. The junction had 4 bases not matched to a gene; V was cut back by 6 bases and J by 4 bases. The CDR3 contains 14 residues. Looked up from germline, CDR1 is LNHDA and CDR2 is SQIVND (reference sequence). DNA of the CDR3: TGTGCCAGTAGAAGACAGGGGGGAGGAAACACCATATATTTT. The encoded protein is CASRRQGGGNTIYF.